This T cell receptor (beta chain) was identified in a study of memory CD4+ T cells and cytomegalovirus serostatus. CDR3 length: 18 amino acids. Per the original data handling: Out-of-frame sequences were removed, leaving 2,204,828 distinct TCRbeta sequences. The assay was immunoSEQ multiplex PCR, and TCRdb's table has in-frame clones only and misses some. The V and J calls and clone size are taken from that table; D and trimming were inferred from the DNA. Seen here are 45,000 to 60,000 clones, about 70% observed once, and the top ten hold around 1.2%. The sort gate was single viable CD3+CD4+CD8-CD45RO+ cells for memory CD4+ T cells. This clone has a single count. Its antigen is as yet unknown. Study-level results: Each of fewer than 80 CMV-associated TCRbeta sequences occurred in one to five individuals.

This chain uses TRBV21-1 with TRBJ2-7. TRBV21-1 is flagged as a pseudogene. This clonotype originated in an adult in good health and CMV-seropositive. The specimen sequenced was memory CD4+ T cells from blood. This CDR3 is CASSISGIPYPRGTEQYF. CDR3 DNA: TGTGCCAGCAGCATATCGGGGATTCCCTACCCACGAGGGACCGAGCAGTACTTC.